This T cell receptor (beta chain) stems from a study of blood T cell repertoires in COVID-19. As for the study in general: Acute-phase and convalescent COVID-19 samples originated in the United States, Italy and Spain. T cells, B-cell-depleted T cells, or PBMCs provided the cDNA or gDNA that served as material.

This clone was seen a handful of times. In the original processing: From reference gene primer amplification, estimates of nucleated cell counts were derived. Libraries were prepared by immunoSEQ multiplex PCR; TCRdb keeps only in-frame clonotypes and omits some of them. From that table come the V and J calls and clone size; the DNA was used to work out D and trimming. Among 200,000 to 250,000 clones listed, over 80% were seen once. With 6 bases removed from V and 0 bases from J, the gap between germline ends came to 12 bases. CDR3 size: 15 residues. Looked up from germline, CDR1 is SGHDN and CDR2 is FVKESK.

This TCR was sampled from a man younger than 45 who had recovered from COVID-19. This chain links TRBV14 with TRBJ1-5; no reliable D call. The sample consisted of peripheral blood. This CDR3 is CASRGLEYSNQPQHF. The CDR3 region has the DNA TGTGCCAGCAGAGGTCTGGAGTATAGCAATCAGCCCCAGCATTTT. Drawing the rest from reference TRBV14 and TRBJ1-5, the complete variable domain is EAGVTQFPSHSVIEKGQTVTLRCDPISGHDNLYWYRRVMGKEIKFLLHFVKESKQDESGMPNNRFLAERTGGTYSTLKVQPAELEDSGVYFCASRGLEYSNQPQHFGDGTRLSIL.